This T cell receptor beta chain was sequenced in a study of blood T cells in healthy people across ages. Study results and limitations: Naive CD4+ cell counts and diversity both ran higher in long-lived than in aged donors.

V trimming: 0 bases; J trimming: 4 bases; junction bases outside the gene matches: 8. CDR1 is ENHRY and CDR2 is SYGVKD in the germline V gene. The CDR3 runs 17 residues. Using a J-beta primer mix together with a sample-barcoded 5' primer, a second PCR was run for roughly 7 to 11 cycles. One entry per CDR3 protein, called by TCRdb with MiXCR from the 5' RACE reads. The sample has roughly 1,500,000 distinct CDR3 sequences, roughly a third seen once. This clonotype was detected only a few times. Its target is not known. The receptor comes from a woman aged 25 to 39 in good health. The chain carries TRBV10-3 and TRBJ2-1; 8 bases line up with TRBD2. The material sequenced was blood. The DNA of the CDR3 is TGTGCCATCAGTGAGTCGACAACGGGGGGGTTTTACAATGAGCAGTTCTTC. Its protein is CAISESTTGGFYNEQFF.